There are many counts of the clone carrying this T cell receptor beta chain. Its antigen is currently unknown. Unique molecular identifiers (one per individual cDNA molecule) were attached. TCRdb re-analysed the 5' RACE reads in MiXCR, keeping a single row per CDR3 protein. The table lists some 71,000 distinct CDR3 sequences, approximately 12% of them singletons. These data belong to a study of early T cells in non-severe SARS-CoV-2 infection. Study-level background: RNA in bulk from unsorted whole blood was sequenced, and chains were unpaired.

Findings of the study overall: There was a bias toward anti-spike CD8 responses in VDJdb matching, which missed private and CD4 specificities.

V dropped 6 bases and J dropped 1 base, with 10 bases sitting between them. The CDR3 extends over 13 amino acids. This receptor was taken from an adult who was a healthcare worker with PCR-confirmed SARS-CoV-2 infection or an uninfected control (not recorded which). V is TRBV12-3 or TRBV12-4 and J is TRBJ2-7; maybe TRBD2 (5 bases). The material sequenced was whole blood. CDR3 nucleotides: TGTGCCAGCAGGGCGGGCCTATCCTACGAGCAGTACTTC. The encoded protein is CASRAGLSYEQYF.